A selection of T cell receptor beta chains follows, all from one sample in a study of T cell repertoires in cytomegalovirus infection. MiXCR, run by TCRdb on the reads, gives a single entry per CDR3 protein. The sample records approximately 290,000 distinct CDR3 sequences, 25% being singletons. The sample taken for sequencing was PBMCs. The receptors were gathered from a human donor in good health (CMV status not recorded). Some clones in this sample may be carry-over from other donors' samples. CDR3s leave out the opening cysteine and the closing phenylalanine or tryptophan.

cdr3_aa j_call cdr3_length v_call
ASSPSVGYYGYT TRBJ1-2 12 TRBV12-3/TRBV12-4
ASKTGGISDTIY TRBJ1-3 12 TRBV10-2
ASSPGLAVYTDTQY TRBJ2-3 14 TRBV14
ASSLGLNEQF TRBJ2-1 10 TRBV7-2
ASSWATVQETQY TRBJ2-5 12 TRBV7-2
SVEGGDNQPQH TRBJ1-5 11 TRBV29-1
ASSLDLDSNQPQH TRBJ1-5 13 TRBV5-6
ASSLVRGFADTQY TRBJ2-3 13 TRBV7-2
ASSGGWAEAF TRBJ1-1 10 TRBV28
ASSLERQLYGYT TRBJ1-2 12 TRBV7-9
ASSQSLQGNSPLH TRBJ1-6 13 TRBV16
AWSLYGRGETQY TRBJ2-5 12 TRBV30
ASSPGGAGMNTEAF TRBJ1-1 14 TRBV7-2
AWSPGQGTNYGYT TRBJ1-2 13 TRBV30
ASSMSGNTIY TRBJ1-3 10 TRBV19
ASGFGDRRYNEQF TRBJ2-1 13 TRBV28
SVEDRGTRAYEQY TRBJ2-7 13 TRBV29-1
ASSLSQNYGYT TRBJ1-2 11 TRBV7-9
ATSRDTGGYEQF TRBJ2-1 12 TRBV15
SVRESYNEQF TRBJ2-1 10 TRBV29-1
ASSYVDHTGELF TRBJ2-2 12 TRBV6-2/TRBV6-3
ASSTGTGREQY TRBJ2-7 11 TRBV9
ASMEGGAYNEQF TRBJ2-1 12 TRBV7-2
ASRAGLDRATYEQY TRBJ2-7 14 TRBV3-1
ASSLVSGEADTQY TRBJ2-3 13 TRBV11-2
ASSPTGANSPLH TRBJ1-6 12 TRBV7-3
ASRVDRIGQPQH TRBJ1-5 12 TRBV28
ASSLRDNSYEQY TRBJ2-7 12 TRBV28
ATSDSRQGRADTQY TRBJ2-3 14 TRBV24-1
ASSLTSPSGANVLT TRBJ2-6 14 TRBV5-1
ASSDGGPGANVLT TRBJ2-6 13 TRBV2
ASSLTGVKNIQY TRBJ2-4 12 TRBV11-2
ASSLGAGTSYEQY TRBJ2-7 13 TRBV5-1
SAVTGGGETQY TRBJ2-5 11 TRBV20-1
ASSLIAVTDTQY TRBJ2-3 12 TRBV7-8
ASSRGPQGEQY TRBJ2-7 11 TRBV7-2
ASTLAGTTYEQY TRBJ2-7 12 TRBV5-6
ASSQELGGLLDHSPLH TRBJ1-6 16 TRBV3-1
ASSLQGTGGTAKNIQY TRBJ2-4 16 TRBV7-2
ASSLGLAGVGWQF TRBJ2-1 13 TRBV12-3/TRBV12-4
ASSFRGTGPYNEQF TRBJ2-1 14 TRBV28
ASSHLERPNTEAF TRBJ1-1 13 TRBV7-6
SAIQSDGYSYNEQF TRBJ2-1 14 TRBV20-1
ATFPDRPNTGELF TRBJ2-2 13 TRBV10-3
SARLGHQLAKNIQY TRBJ2-4 14 TRBV20-1
ASSLEISGIREQY TRBJ2-7 13 TRBV7-2
ASSSDPNKATYEQY TRBJ2-7 14 TRBV11-2
ASSRDGEDEQF TRBJ2-1 11 TRBV7-3
ASSLGTSNTEAF TRBJ1-1 12 TRBV7-8
ASSSPAGGMTDTQY TRBJ2-3 14 TRBV12-3/TRBV12-4
ASSQGVAGSGEQF TRBJ2-1 13 TRBV7-2
ASSNLAVSYEQY TRBJ2-7 12 TRBV5-4
SVARQGADTQY TRBJ2-3 11 TRBV29-1
ASSLGQEYGYT TRBJ1-2 11 TRBV5-6
ASIGGRPNTEAF TRBJ1-1 12 TRBV7-9
ASSLGGALKTQY TRBJ2-5 12 TRBV28